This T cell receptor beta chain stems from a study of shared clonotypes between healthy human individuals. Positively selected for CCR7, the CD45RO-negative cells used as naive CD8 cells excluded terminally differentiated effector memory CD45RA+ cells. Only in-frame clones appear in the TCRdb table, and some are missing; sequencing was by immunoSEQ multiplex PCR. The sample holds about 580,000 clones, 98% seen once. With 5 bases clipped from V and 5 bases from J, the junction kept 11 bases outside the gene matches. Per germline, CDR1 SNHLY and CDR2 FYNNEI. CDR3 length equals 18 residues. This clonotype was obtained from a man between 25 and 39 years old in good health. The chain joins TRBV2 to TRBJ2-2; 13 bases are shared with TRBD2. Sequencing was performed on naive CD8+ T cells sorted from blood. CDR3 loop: CASSYITSGRGKTGELFF. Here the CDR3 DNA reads TGTGCCAGCAGTTATATCACTAGCGGGAGGGGGAAGACCGGGGAGCTGTTTTTT.